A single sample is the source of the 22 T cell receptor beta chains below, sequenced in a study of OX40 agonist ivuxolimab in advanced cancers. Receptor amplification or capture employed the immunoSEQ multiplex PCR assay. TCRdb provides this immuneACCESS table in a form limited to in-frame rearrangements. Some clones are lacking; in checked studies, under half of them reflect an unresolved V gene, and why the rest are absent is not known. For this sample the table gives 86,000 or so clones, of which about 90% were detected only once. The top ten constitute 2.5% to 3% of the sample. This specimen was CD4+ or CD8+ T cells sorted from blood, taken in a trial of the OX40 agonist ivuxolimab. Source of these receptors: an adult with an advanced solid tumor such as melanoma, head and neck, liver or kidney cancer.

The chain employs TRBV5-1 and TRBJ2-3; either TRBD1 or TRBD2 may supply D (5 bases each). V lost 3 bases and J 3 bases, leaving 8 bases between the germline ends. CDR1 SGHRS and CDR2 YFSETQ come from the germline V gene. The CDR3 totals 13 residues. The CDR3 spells CASSSGPTDTQYF. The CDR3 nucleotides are TGCGCCAGCAGCTCGGGACCGACAGATACGCAGTATTTT.

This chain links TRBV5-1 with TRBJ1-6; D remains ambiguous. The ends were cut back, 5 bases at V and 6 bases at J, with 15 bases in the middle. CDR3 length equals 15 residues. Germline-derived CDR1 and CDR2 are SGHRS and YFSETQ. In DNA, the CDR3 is TGCGCCAGCAGTGGCAGTGTTGTCAGTAATTCACCCCTCCACTTT. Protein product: CASSGSVVSNSPLHF.

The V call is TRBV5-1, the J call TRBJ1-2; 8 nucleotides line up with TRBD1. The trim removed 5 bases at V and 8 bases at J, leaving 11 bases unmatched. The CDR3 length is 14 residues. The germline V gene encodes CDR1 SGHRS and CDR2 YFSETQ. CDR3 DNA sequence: TGCGCCAGCAGGCTTCAGGGGGCCGGTAAGGGCTACACCTTC. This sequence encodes CASRLQGAGKGYTF.

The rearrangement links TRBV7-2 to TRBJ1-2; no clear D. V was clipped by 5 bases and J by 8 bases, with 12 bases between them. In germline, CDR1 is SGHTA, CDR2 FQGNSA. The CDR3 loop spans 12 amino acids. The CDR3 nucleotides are TGTGCCAGCAGCCGCCGAGTAGAGGGCTACACCTTC. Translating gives CASSRRVEGYTF.

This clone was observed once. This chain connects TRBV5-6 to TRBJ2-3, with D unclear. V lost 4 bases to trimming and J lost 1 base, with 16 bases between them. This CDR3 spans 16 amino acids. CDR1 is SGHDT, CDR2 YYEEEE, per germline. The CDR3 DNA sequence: TGTGCCAGCAGCCCCCCGGATCCTTGGGGCACAGATACGCAGTATTTT. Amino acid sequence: CASSPPDPWGTDTQYF.

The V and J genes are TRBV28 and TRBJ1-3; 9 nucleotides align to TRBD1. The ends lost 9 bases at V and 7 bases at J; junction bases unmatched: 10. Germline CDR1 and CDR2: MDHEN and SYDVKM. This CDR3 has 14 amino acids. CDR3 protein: CASHRDREGNTIYF. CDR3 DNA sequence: TGTGCCAGTCACCGGGACAGGGAAGGGAACACCATATATTTT.

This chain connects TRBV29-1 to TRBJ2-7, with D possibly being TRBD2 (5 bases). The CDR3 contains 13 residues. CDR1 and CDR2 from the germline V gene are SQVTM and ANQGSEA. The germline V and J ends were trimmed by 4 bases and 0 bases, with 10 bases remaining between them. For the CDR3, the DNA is TGCAGCGTTGTAAGCGGACTCTCCTACGAGCAGTACTTC. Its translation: CSVVSGLSYEQYF.

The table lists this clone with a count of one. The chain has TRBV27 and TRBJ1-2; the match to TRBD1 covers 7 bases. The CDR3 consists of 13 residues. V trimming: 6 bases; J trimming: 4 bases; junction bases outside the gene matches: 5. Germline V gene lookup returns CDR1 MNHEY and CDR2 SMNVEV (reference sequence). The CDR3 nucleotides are TGTGCCAGCAGGACGACAGGGTCCTATGGCTACACCTTC. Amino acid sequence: CASRTTGSYGYTF.

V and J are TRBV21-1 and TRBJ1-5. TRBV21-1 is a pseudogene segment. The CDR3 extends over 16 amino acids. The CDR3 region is CASSKEGGAGNQPQHF. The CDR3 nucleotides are TGTGCCAGCAGCAAAGAGGGAGGGGCGGGCAATCAGCCCCAGCATTTT.

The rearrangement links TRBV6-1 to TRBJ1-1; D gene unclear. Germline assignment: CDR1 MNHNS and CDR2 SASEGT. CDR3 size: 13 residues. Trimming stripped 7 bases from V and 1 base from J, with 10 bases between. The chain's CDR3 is CASTGPGNTEAFF. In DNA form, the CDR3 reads TGTGCCAGCACTGGCCCGGGGAACACTGAAGCTTTCTTT.

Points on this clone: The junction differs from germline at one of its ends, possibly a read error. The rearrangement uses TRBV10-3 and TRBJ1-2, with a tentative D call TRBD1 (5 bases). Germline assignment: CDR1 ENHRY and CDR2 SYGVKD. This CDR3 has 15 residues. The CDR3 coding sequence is TGTGCCATCAGTGAGATCCGCCGGGGGAACTATAGCTACACCTTC. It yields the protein CAISEIRRGNYSYTF.

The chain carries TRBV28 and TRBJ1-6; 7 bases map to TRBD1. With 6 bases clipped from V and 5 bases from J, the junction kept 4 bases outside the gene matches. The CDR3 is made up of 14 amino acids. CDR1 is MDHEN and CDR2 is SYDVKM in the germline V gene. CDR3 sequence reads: CASRSTGDNSPLHF. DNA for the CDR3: TGTGCCAGCAGGTCCACAGGGGATAATTCACCCCTCCACTTT.

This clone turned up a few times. CDR3 protein: CASSLGGGDYGYTF. In DNA form, the CDR3 reads TGTGCCAGCAGCTTAGGTGGAGGGGACTATGGCTACACCTTC. V and J are TRBV11-2 and TRBJ1-2, with a weak D call TRBD1 (5 bases). Germline CDR1 SGHAT, CDR2 FQNNGV. The CDR3 is 14 residues long. V was trimmed by 1 base and J by 3 bases, leaving 9 bases between them.

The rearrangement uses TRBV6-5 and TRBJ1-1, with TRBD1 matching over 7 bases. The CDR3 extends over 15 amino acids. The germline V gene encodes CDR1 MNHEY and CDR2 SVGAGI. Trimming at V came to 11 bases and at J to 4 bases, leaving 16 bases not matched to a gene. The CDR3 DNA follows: TGTGCCGCGGTCACTCGGGACAGATTATTCACTGAAGCTTTCTTT. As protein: CAAVTRDRLFTEAFF.

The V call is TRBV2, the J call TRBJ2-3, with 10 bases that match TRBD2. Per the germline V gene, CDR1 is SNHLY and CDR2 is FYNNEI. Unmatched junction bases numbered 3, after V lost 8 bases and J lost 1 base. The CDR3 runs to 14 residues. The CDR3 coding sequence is TGTGCCAGCCTTACTAGCGGGGGCACAGATACGCAGTATTTT. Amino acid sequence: CASLTSGGTDTQYF.

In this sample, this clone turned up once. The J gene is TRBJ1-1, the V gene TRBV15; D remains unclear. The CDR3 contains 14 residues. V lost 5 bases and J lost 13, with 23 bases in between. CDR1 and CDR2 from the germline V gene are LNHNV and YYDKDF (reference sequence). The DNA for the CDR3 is TGTGCCACCAGCCCAACGAGGAGGTTCCCACCGATTTTCTTT. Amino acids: CATSPTRRFPPIFF.

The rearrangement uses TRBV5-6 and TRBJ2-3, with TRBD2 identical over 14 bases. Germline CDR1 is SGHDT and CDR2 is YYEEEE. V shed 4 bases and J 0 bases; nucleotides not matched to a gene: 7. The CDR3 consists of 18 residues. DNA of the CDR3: TGTGCCAGCAGCCGGACTAGCGGGGGGAGTCTGAGCACAGATACGCAGTATTTT. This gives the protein CASSRTSGGSLSTDTQYF.

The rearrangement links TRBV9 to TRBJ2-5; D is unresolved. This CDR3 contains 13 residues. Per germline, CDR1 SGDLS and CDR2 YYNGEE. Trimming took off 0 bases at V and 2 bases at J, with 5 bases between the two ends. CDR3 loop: CASSVGRQETQYF. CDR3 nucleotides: TGTGCCAGCAGCGTAGGAAGGCAAGAGACCCAGTACTTC.

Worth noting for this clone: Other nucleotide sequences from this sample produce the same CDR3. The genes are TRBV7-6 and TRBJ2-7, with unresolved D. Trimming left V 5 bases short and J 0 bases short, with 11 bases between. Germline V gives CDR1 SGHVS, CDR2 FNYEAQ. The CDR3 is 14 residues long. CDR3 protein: CASSNQGTSYEQYF. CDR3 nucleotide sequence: TGTGCCAGCAGCAACCAAGGTACCTCCTACGAGCAGTACTTC.

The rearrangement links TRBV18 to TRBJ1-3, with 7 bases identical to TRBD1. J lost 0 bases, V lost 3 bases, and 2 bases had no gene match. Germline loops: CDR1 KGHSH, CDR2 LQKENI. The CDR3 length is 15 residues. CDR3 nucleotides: TGTGCCAGCTCACCGGGACAGACCTCTGGAAACACCATATATTTT. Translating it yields CASSPGQTSGNTIYF.

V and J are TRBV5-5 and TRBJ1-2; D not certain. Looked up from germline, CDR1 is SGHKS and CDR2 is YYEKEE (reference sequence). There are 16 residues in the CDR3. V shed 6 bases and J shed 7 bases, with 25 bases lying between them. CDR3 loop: CASTRGGVSFMGGYTF. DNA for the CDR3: TGTGCCAGCACGCGTGGAGGAGTCTCCTTTATGGGTGGCTACACCTTC. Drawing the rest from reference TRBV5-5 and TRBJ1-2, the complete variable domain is DAGVTQSPTHLIKTRGQQVTLRCSPISGHKSVSWYQQVLGQGPQFIFQYYEKEERGRGNFPDRFSARQFPNYSSELNVNALLLGDSALYLCASTRGGVSFMGGYTFGSGTRLTVV.

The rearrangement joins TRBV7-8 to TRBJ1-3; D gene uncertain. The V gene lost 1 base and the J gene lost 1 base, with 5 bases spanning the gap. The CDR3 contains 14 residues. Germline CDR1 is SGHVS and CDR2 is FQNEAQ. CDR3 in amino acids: CASSLGGSGNTIYF. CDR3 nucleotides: TGTGCCAGCAGCTTAGGAGGGTCTGGAAACACCATATATTTT.